These 17 T cell receptor beta chains were sequenced from one sample in a study of post-analysis software for immune sequencing data. Findings and limits, study-wide: When patients were compared with controls, about five TRBV segments were more frequent, TRBV5-6, TRBV5-1 and TRBV20-1 among them.

Unique molecular identifiers were built into the TCR beta cDNA libraries. Using its own MiXCR run on the PCR reads, TCRdb lists one record per CDR3 protein. The sample consists of some 700,000 distinct CDR3 sequences, approximately 60% of them appearing once. These receptors are not linked to any known antigen. Sample: blood. The receptors originated from a girl aged 2-10 years with multiple sclerosis.

V usage is TRBV20-1 and J usage is TRBJ2-3; 12 nucleotides agree with TRBD2. CDR3 size: 15 residues. V trimming: 3 bases; J trimming: 3 bases; junction bases outside the gene matches: 4. Germline V gives CDR1 DFQATT, CDR2 SNEGSKA (reference sequence). The CDR3 coding sequence is TGCAGTGCTAGGATCCTAGCGGGAGGGACAGATACGCAGTATTTT. Translation: CSARILAGGTDTQYF.

This clonotype was observed a handful of times. The V and J genes are TRBV5-1 and TRBJ2-5, with unresolved D. Germline assignment: CDR1 SGHRS and CDR2 YFSETQ. The CDR3 spans 13 residues. V was clipped by 3 bases and J by 4 bases, with 10 bases between them. CDR3 sequence reads: CASSSDPRETQYF. As DNA, the CDR3 is TGCGCCAGCAGCTCCGACCCCAGAGAGACCCAGTACTTC.

In the case of this clonotype: One end of the junction is discordant with germline, which a read error may explain. V gene TRBV18 combines with J gene TRBJ2-1; D is perhaps TRBD2 (6 bases). Germline CDR1 is KGHSH and CDR2 is LQKENI. The CDR3 has 17 residues. The CDR3 sequence: CASSPVSVPSVDNEQFF. CDR3 in DNA: TGTGCCAGTTCACCAGTATCTGTCCCTAGCGTTGACAATGAGCAGTTCTTC.

This clonotype was seen more than once but under ten times. V and J are TRBV29-1 and TRBJ1-2; D is ambiguous. This CDR3 region has 8 residues. Germline V gene sequence: CDR1 SQVTM, CDR2 ANQGSEA. Deletions cut 3 bases from V and 10 bases from J, with 3 bases between. CDR3 region: CSVEDYTF. The CDR3 DNA is TGCAGCGTTGAGGACTACACCTTC.

The chain employs TRBV29-1 and TRBJ1-1; tentative D call: TRBD1 (5 bases). From germline, CDR1 is SQVTM and CDR2 ANQGSEA. The CDR3 is 14 residues long. V dropped 7 bases and J dropped 1 base, with 16 bases sitting between them. The CDR3 sequence: CSAQTRGPNTEAFF. CDR3 DNA sequence: TGCAGCGCCCAAACCCGGGGCCCGAACACTGAAGCTTTCTTT.

The CDR3 DNA follows: TGTGCCAGCAGCCCGATACGGGGACTCGAGCAGTACTTC. Residues: CASSPIRGLEQYF. V usage is TRBV7-3 and J usage is TRBJ2-7; tentatively, D is TRBD2 (6 bases). Germline values: CDR1 SGHTA, CDR2 FQGTGA. This CDR3 has 13 amino acids. Trimming took off 5 bases at V and 6 bases at J, with 14 bases between the two ends.

This chain joins TRBV6-5 and TRBJ1-2; TRBD1 might be the D (6 bases). Trimming removed 4 bases at V and 5 bases at J, with 11 bases between. The CDR3 totals 13 residues. In germline, CDR1 is MNHEY, CDR2 SVGAGI. This CDR3 is CASSSGTPYGYTF. DNA of the CDR3: TGTGCCAGCAGTTCAGGGACACCTTATGGCTACACCTTC.

This clonotype came up a few times. The chain has TRBV20-1 and TRBJ2-3; the match to TRBD2 covers 9 bases. Unmatched junction bases numbered 11, after V lost 3 bases and J lost 1 base. This CDR3 is built from 17 residues. The germline gives CDR1 DFQATT, CDR2 SNEGSKA (reference sequence). CDR3 region: CSASRFAGGPRTDTQYF. The CDR3 coding sequence is TGCAGTGCTAGTCGTTTTGCGGGGGGGCCACGCACAGATACGCAGTATTTT.

Turning to this clonotype: A junction boundary mismatches the germline segment, possibly from a read error. The gene calls are TRBV7-7 and TRBJ2-1, with 8 bases lining up with TRBD2. CDR1 is SSHAT and CDR2 is FNYEAQ in the germline V gene (reference sequence). This CDR3 spans 13 amino acids. CDR3 DNA: TGTGCTAGCAGCGCCATCCCTAGCGGGGAGCAGTTCTTC. Translated: CASSAIPSGEQFF.

This chain joins TRBV5-5 and TRBJ1-2; D is unclear. This CDR3 has 15 residues. Germline V CDR1 and CDR2: SGHKS, YYEKEE (reference sequence). V shed 0 bases and J shed 3 bases, with 12 bases lying between them. The CDR3 spells CASSLERRSYYGYTF. CDR3 nucleotide sequence: TGTGCCAGCAGCTTGGAGCGGAGGAGTTACTATGGCTACACCTTC.

The table lists this clonotype with a few counts. V gene TRBV29-1 combines with J gene TRBJ2-1; D gene unclear. Deletions cut 4 bases from V and 0 bases from J, with 10 bases between. Germline V CDR1 and CDR2: SQVTM, ANQGSEA. There are 14 residues in the CDR3. The CDR3 region has the DNA TGCAGCGTTGGGAGCAGACGCTCCTACAATGAGCAGTTCTTC. Translating it yields CSVGSRRSYNEQFF.

The chain carries TRBV4-3 and TRBJ1-1, with 8 bases matching TRBD1. This CDR3 comprises 17 residues. Per germline, CDR1 LGHNA and CDR2 YSLEER. V dropped 0 bases and J dropped 0; count of bases not matched to a gene: 6. CDR3 nucleotide sequence: TGCGCCAGCAGCCAAGATAACAGGGGGGAGGTGAACACTGAAGCTTTCTTT. It encodes CASSQDNRGEVNTEAFF.

The chain recombines TRBV12-3 or TRBV12-4 with TRBJ2-7; the match to TRBD2 covers 8 bases. Gene TRBJ2-5 matches the end of the DNA better, so the J call may be wrong. CDR3 length equals 18 residues. In DNA form, the CDR3 reads TGTGCCAGCAGTTTAAACCCGCTCCCTGGACTAGCCACAGAGACCCAGTACTTC. This sequence encodes CASSLNPLPGLATETQYF.

There are a few counts of this clonotype. The chain links TRBV7-9 to TRBJ2-1; 9 bases map to TRBD1. Germline assignment: CDR1 SEHNR and CDR2 FQNEAQ (reference sequence). The ends lost 5 bases at V and 7 bases at J; junction bases unmatched: 6. The CDR3 runs to 14 residues. The CDR3 DNA reads as TGTGCCAGCAGCCAGGGACAGGGCAGGAATGAGCAGTTCTTC. Protein sequence: CASSQGQGRNEQFF.

Points on this clonotype: The CDR3 does not end in the conserved phenylalanine or tryptophan, so this is likely a read error. This chain links TRBV7-2 with TRBJ2-1, with 8 bases lining up with TRBD2. CDR1 SGHTA and CDR2 FQGNSA come from the germline V gene. The trim removed 1 base at V and 7 bases at J, leaving 3 bases unmatched. This CDR3 contains 14 residues. CDR3 region: CASSLVLAVNEQFL. The CDR3 nucleotides read TGTGCCAGCAGCTTAGTACTAGCGGTTAATGAGCAGTTCCTC.

The CDR3 here is CSVDPSGFGYEQYF. The CDR3 DNA reads as TGCAGCGTTGATCCGTCGGGGTTCGGCTACGAGCAGTACTTC. The chain carries TRBV29-1 and TRBJ2-7; D possibly corresponds to TRBD2 (5 bases). Germline loops: CDR1 SQVTM, CDR2 ANQGSEA. V was trimmed by 3 bases and J by 3 bases, leaving 15 bases between them. This CDR3 contains 14 residues.

The CDR3 here is CASSLTGSANTQYF. Here the CDR3 DNA reads TGTGCCAGCAGTTTGACAGGGAGCGCAAATACGCAGTATTTT. This chain connects TRBV12-3 or TRBV12-4 to TRBJ2-3; 7 nucleotides agree with TRBD1. The CDR3 totals 14 residues. The V gene end was trimmed by 3 bases and the J gene end by 7 bases; junction bases not matched to a gene: 7.